These 28 T cell receptor beta chains share one sample of origin, sequenced in a study of OX40 agonist ivuxolimab in advanced cancers. Using immunoSEQ multiplex PCR, the repertoire was profiled, and TCRdb retains in-frame clones only, with some absent. The sample lists 50,000 to 55,000 clones, roughly 83% occurring once. The sequences come from CD4+ or CD8+ T cells sorted from blood, collected in a trial of the OX40 agonist ivuxolimab. The receptors originated from an adult with an advanced solid tumor such as melanoma, head and neck, liver or kidney cancer.

The DNA of the CDR3 is TGTGCCAGCAGCGTAGTGCAGGGGAAACCCTACGAGCAGTACTTC. Translation gives CASSVVQGKPYEQYF. The chain employs TRBV9 and TRBJ2-7; D is perhaps TRBD1 (6 bases). This CDR3 contains 15 residues. Germline V gives CDR1 SGDLS, CDR2 YYNGEE. Trimming took off 0 bases at V and 2 bases at J, with 12 bases between the two ends.

The V and J genes are TRBV19 and TRBJ2-2, with D unclear. Trimming removed 4 bases at V and 7 bases at J, with 10 bases between. This CDR3 is built from 13 residues. Germline assignment: CDR1 LNHDA and CDR2 SQIVND (reference sequence). This CDR3 is CASSNRMVGELFF. In nucleotides, the CDR3 is TGTGCCAGTAGTAATAGGATGGTCGGGGAGCTGTTTTTT.

This clone was recorded only once. The V gene is TRBV4-1, the J gene TRBJ2-1; the D gene is possibly TRBD2 (6 bases). Trimming took 1 base from V and 10 from J, leaving 23 bases between them. The CDR3 has 17 residues. Germline loops: CDR1 MGHRA, CDR2 YSYEKL. Written as DNA, the CDR3 is TGCGCCAGCAGCCAAGGTGGGATTACCGGGAGCTTTGGAGAGCAGTTCTTC. It codes for CASSQGGITGSFGEQFF.

The chain couples TRBV19 to TRBJ1-5; D is possibly TRBD1 (5 bases). Germline loops: CDR1 LNHDA, CDR2 SQIVND (reference sequence). V gave up 6 bases and J gave up 4 bases, with 16 bases separating them. CDR3 length: 15 residues. The chain's CDR3 is CASSFRVSSNQPQHF. In DNA, the CDR3 is TGTGCCAGTAGCTTCAGGGTGAGCTCAAATCAGCCCCAGCATTTT.

CDR3 protein: CASSRDNYNEQFF. The CDR3 nucleotides are TGCGCCAGCAGCCGCGACAACTACAATGAGCAGTTCTTC. The rearrangement links TRBV5-1 to TRBJ2-1; D not certain. Deletions cut 4 bases from V and 3 bases from J, with 8 bases between. From germline, CDR1 is SGHRS and CDR2 YFSETQ. This CDR3 region has 13 residues.

This rearrangement joins TRBV19 to TRBJ2-5; TRBD1 might be the D (5 bases). This CDR3 comprises 14 residues. The germline V and J ends were trimmed by 6 bases and 11 bases, with 22 bases remaining between them. Germline values: CDR1 LNHDA, CDR2 SQIVND (reference sequence). In DNA form, the CDR3 reads TGTGCCAGTAGCCCGGTGGGGCGGCTGGGTGAGCAGTACTTC. It encodes CASSPVGRLGEQYF.

This sequence joins TRBV6-5 and TRBJ2-7, with 8 positions matching TRBD2. V dropped 7 bases and J dropped 1; count of bases not matched to a gene: 3. The germline V gene has CDR1 MNHEY and CDR2 SVGAGI. The CDR3 has 13 amino acids. CDR3 in DNA: TGTGCCAGCACACGGGAGGGTTCCTACGAGCAGTACTTC. This gives the protein CASTREGSYEQYF.

CDR3 nucleotides: TGTGCCAGCAGTTTATGGAGCTTTGGCAGGGAAGCCGGGGAGCTGTTTTTT. Translating gives CASSLWSFGREAGELFF. This chain connects TRBV27 to TRBJ2-2, with D possibly matching TRBD1 (5 bases). The CDR3 loop spans 17 amino acids. Between the trimmed V and J ends, which lost 1 base and 6 bases, there was a span of 18 bases. The germline gives CDR1 MNHEY, CDR2 SMNVEV (reference sequence).

This chain uses TRBV11-2 with TRBJ2-1; 9 bases agree with TRBD2. The CDR3 is made up of 16 amino acids. Germline values: CDR1 SGHAT, CDR2 FQNNGV. Trimming removed 1 base from V and 7 bases from J; junction bases left unmatched: 8. The CDR3 DNA reads TGTGCCAGCAGCTTAGTTTGGCGGGAGGGCCAGAATGAGCAGTTCTTC. Encoded protein: CASSLVWREGQNEQFF.

The chain couples TRBV28 to TRBJ2-4; D may correspond to TRBD1 or TRBD2 (6 bases each). V was clipped by 7 bases and J by 9 bases, with 13 bases between them. CDR1 and CDR2 from the germline V gene are MDHEN and SYDVKM. The CDR3 runs 12 residues. CDR3 sequence: CASTGARAIQYF. The CDR3, as DNA: TGTGCCAGCACGGGGGCCAGGGCCATTCAGTACTTC.

V and J are TRBV28 and TRBJ2-2, with a possible D match to TRBD1 (7 bases). The germline V gene has CDR1 MDHEN and CDR2 SYDVKM. V was cut by 6 bases and J by 15 bases, with 17 bases left in between. This CDR3 is 12 amino acids long. The CDR3 nucleotides are TGTGCCAGCAGAACCACCAGGGGGGTGGTGTTTTTT. Translating gives CASRTTRGVVFF.

The chain joins TRBV27 to TRBJ2-3; D is uncertain. Per germline, CDR1 MNHEY and CDR2 SMNVEV (reference sequence). With 8 bases removed from V and 8 bases from J, the gap between germline ends came to 17 bases. This CDR3 contains 13 residues. CDR3 residues: CASSTGDMGTQYF. CDR3 nucleotides: TGTGCCAGCTCCACCGGTGACATGGGTACGCAGTATTTT.

This chain's CDR3 is CASSIEGREVDEQYF. CDR3 nucleotides: TGTGCCAGTAGTATAGAGGGGCGGGAGGTTGACGAGCAGTACTTC. The chain links TRBV19 to TRBJ2-7; TRBD2 matches 8 bases. The junction had 6 bases not matched to a gene; V was cut back by 0 bases and J by 5 bases. The length of the CDR3 is 15 residues. Germline values: CDR1 LNHDA, CDR2 SQIVND (reference sequence).

The V and J genes are TRBV7-3 and TRBJ2-1; 7 bases are shared with TRBD2. This CDR3 contains 15 residues. Germline V gene lookup returns CDR1 SGHTA and CDR2 FQGTGA. Unmatched junction bases numbered 7, after V lost 0 bases and J lost 8 bases. The chain's CDR3 is CASSLTRGTTDEQFF. CDR3 sequence (DNA): TGTGCCAGCAGCTTAACCCGTGGGACTACCGATGAGCAGTTCTTC.

The chain couples TRBV6-5 to TRBJ1-5, with 10 nucleotides matching TRBD1. V lost 6 bases to trimming and J lost 5 bases; unmatched junction nucleotides: 4. The CDR3 spans 14 residues. Looked up from germline, CDR1 is MNHEY and CDR2 is SVGAGI. DNA for the CDR3: TGTGCCAGCAGAGAGACAGGGGGCGATCAGCCCCAGCATTTT. It yields the protein CASRETGGDQPQHF.

This clone was observed once. This sequence joins TRBV27 and TRBJ2-2; TRBD2 agrees at 10 bases. The germline CDR1 and CDR2 sequences are MNHEY and SMNVEV (reference sequence). This CDR3 is 15 amino acids long. V shed 7 bases, J shed 5 bases, and the junction held 7 bases outside the gene matches. In nucleotides, the CDR3 is TGTGCCAGCACTAGCGGGGGTTTCGGGACCGGGGAGCTGTTTTTT. Its translation: CASTSGGFGTGELFF.

The chain employs TRBV10-2 and TRBJ2-5; TRBD2 agrees at 10 bases. The CDR3 length is 14 residues. The ends lost 7 bases at V and 4 bases at J; junction bases unmatched: 6. Germline V gives CDR1 WSHSY, CDR2 SAAADI. The CDR3 loop reads CASIPASGRETQYF. Written as DNA, the CDR3 is TGCGCCAGCATCCCGGCTAGCGGGAGAGAGACCCAGTACTTC.

The CDR3 is CASSFGTVNTEAFF. Written as DNA, the CDR3 is TGTGCCAGCAGCTTCGGGACAGTGAACACTGAAGCTTTCTTT. The genes are TRBV11-3 and TRBJ1-1; 7 bases align to TRBD1. The CDR3 consists of 14 residues. The germline V gene encodes CDR1 SGHNT and CDR2 YENEEA. Germline trimming cut 3 bases from V and 0 bases from J; bases unmatched to any gene: 1.

This clone occurred once. V is TRBV6-1 and J is TRBJ1-3; D perhaps matches TRBD1 (6 bases). Trimming took off 1 base at V and 2 bases at J, with 12 bases between the two ends. The germline gives CDR1 MNHNS, CDR2 SASEGT. The CDR3 has 16 amino acids. The DNA of the CDR3 is TGTGCCAGCAGTGAAGGGACAGCAGGCGCTGGAAACACCATATATTTT. Protein sequence: CASSEGTAGAGNTIYF.

V gene TRBV7-2 combines with J gene TRBJ2-5, with 8 bases that match TRBD2. Germline lookup yields CDR1 SGHTA and CDR2 FQGNSA. This CDR3 has 14 amino acids. Trimming at V came to 2 bases and at J to 4 bases, leaving 3 bases not matched to a gene. The CDR3, as DNA: TGTGCCAGCAGCTTACGAGCGGGAGCAGAGACCCAGTACTTC. It specifies CASSLRAGAETQYF.

This clone turned up a few times. The rearrangement links TRBV30 to TRBJ1-2, with 7 bases that match TRBD1. The J segment lost 0 bases and the V segment lost 0 bases, leaving 7 bases of the junction unmatched. The CDR3 consists of 16 residues. The germline CDR1 and CDR2 sequences are GTSNPN and SVGIG (reference sequence). This CDR3 is CAWSVPQGQPNYGYTF. The DNA of the CDR3 is TGTGCCTGGAGTGTACCCCAGGGACAGCCTAACTATGGCTACACCTTC.

The CDR3 DNA follows: TGTGCCAGCAGCCCGGTGGGGGGGGTAGGAACTGAAGCTTTCTTT. It yields the protein CASSPVGGVGTEAFF. The V gene is TRBV11-1, the J gene TRBJ1-1, with D possibly matching TRBD1 (5 bases). Germline V lookup: CDR1 SGHAT, CDR2 FQDESV (reference sequence). CDR3 size: 15 residues. V gave up 5 bases and J gave up 5 bases, with 18 bases separating them.

The genes are TRBV6-6 and TRBJ1-5; D may be TRBD1 (6 bases). Deletions cut 2 bases from V and 0 bases from J, with 8 bases between. CDR1 and CDR2 (germline): MNHNY, SVGAGI (reference sequence). The CDR3 consists of 15 residues. This chain's CDR3 is CASSYDRYSNQPQHF. As DNA, the CDR3 is TGTGCCAGCAGTTACGACAGGTATAGCAATCAGCCCCAGCATTTT.

This clone has a single count. This chain connects TRBV5-4 to TRBJ1-1; 7 bases line up with TRBD1. The J segment lost 7 bases and the V segment lost 3 bases, leaving 3 bases of the junction unmatched. Per germline, CDR1 SGHNT and CDR2 YYREEE (reference sequence). CDR3 length equals 12 residues. The DNA for the CDR3 is TGTGCCAGCAGCTCGGGACAGAATGAAGCTTTCTTT. This codes for CASSSGQNEAFF. Together with reference TRBV5-4 and TRBJ1-1, the CDR3 gives the full variable domain: ETGVTQSPTHLIKTRGQQVTLRCSSQSGHNTVSWYQQALGQGPQFIFQYYREEENGRGNFPPRFSGLQFPNYSSELNVNALELDDSALYLCASSSGQNEAFFGQGTRLTVV.

J is TRBJ2-7 and V is TRBV6-6; D gene unclear. The CDR3 extends over 14 amino acids. Germline V gives CDR1 MNHNY, CDR2 SVGAGI (reference sequence). V lost 0 bases and J 2 bases, leaving 8 bases between the germline ends. The DNA of the CDR3 is TGTGCCAGCAGTTACTCCCCGGGTACCTACGAGCAGTACTTC. Its protein is CASSYSPGTYEQYF.

The genes are TRBV5-6 and TRBJ1-4; D not certain. Trimming stripped 1 base from V and 2 bases from J, with 3 bases between. The CDR3 contains 13 residues. Looked up from germline, CDR1 is SGHDT and CDR2 is YYEEEE. CDR3 sequence: CASSLTTNEKLFF. CDR3 DNA sequence: TGTGCCAGCAGCTTGACGACTAATGAAAAACTGTTTTTT. Full variable domain (remainder filled in from reference TRBV5-6 and TRBJ1-4): DAGVTQSPTHLIKTRGQQVTLRCSPKSGHDTVSWYQQALGQGPQFIFQYYEEEERQRGNFPDRFSGHQFPNYSSELNVNALLLGDSALYLCASSLTTNEKLFFGSGTQLSVL.

A single count supports this clone. The gene calls are TRBV19 and TRBJ2-3; D gene unclear. There are 14 residues in the CDR3. Trimming shortened V by 3 bases and J by 4 bases, and 11 bases separated the two germline ends. Looked up from germline, CDR1 is LNHDA and CDR2 is SQIVND (reference sequence). CDR3 in amino acids: CASSMVPRPDTQYF. DNA for the CDR3: TGTGCCAGTAGTATGGTACCGCGTCCAGATACGCAGTATTTT.

This clone showed up just once. This chain joins TRBV7-6 and TRBJ2-1; no firm D call. Per germline, CDR1 SGHVS and CDR2 FNYEAQ. Trimming removed 3 bases at V and 9 bases at J, with 15 bases between. This CDR3 is built from 14 residues. The CDR3 is CASSFGLVYGEQFF. Written as DNA, the CDR3 is TGTGCCAGCAGCTTCGGGTTGGTTTACGGTGAGCAGTTCTTC.